The 21 T cell receptor beta chains listed next were all sequenced from one sample in a study of T cells in women clearing cervical HPV infection. TCRdb's table, derived via immunoSEQ multiplex PCR, lists solely in-frame clones and lacks some. The table lists tens of thousands of clones. The sequencing sample was made of blood buffy coat. The receptors originated from a woman between 18 and 75 years old with a cervical HPV16 infection that either progressed to CIN3+ or cleared (not recorded which).

To note about this clone: The CDR3 end is not reached by the read, which stops 3 residues before it; the germline J gene fills it in. V usage is TRBV5-1 and J usage is TRBJ2-3; TRBD2 aligns across 11 bases. J lost 4 bases, V lost 2 bases, and 21 bases had no gene match. This CDR3 contains 21 residues. Germline V lookup: CDR1 SGHRS, CDR2 YFSETQ. The CDR3 sequence is CASSFTTGTSGVRHGADTQYF. The CDR3 bases that were read are TGCGCCAGCAGCTTCACGACCGGGACTAGCGGTGTGCGTCATGGAGCAGATACG.

Concerning this clone itself: The read halts 3 residues ahead of the CDR3 end, with the missing end drawn from the germline J gene. The rearrangement uses TRBV20-1 and TRBJ2-5; D is ambiguous. V lost 1 base, J lost 3 bases, and 6 bases lay in between. This CDR3 comprises 12 residues. Germline V gene data show CDR1 as DFQATT and CDR2 as SNEGSKA (reference sequence). CDR3 loop: CSARVREETQYF. The sequenced CDR3 bases are TGCAGTGCTAGAGTCCGGGAAGAGACC.

As to this clone: The CDR3 end lies 3 residues beyond the end of the read and is filled in from the germline J gene. This sequence joins TRBV2 and TRBJ2-5, with TRBD2 matching over 9 bases. With V trimmed by 8 bases and J by 5 bases, 9 bases remained unmatched. The CDR3 length is 14 residues. From germline, CDR1 is SNHLY and CDR2 FYNNEI. CDR3 DNA, as far as it was read: TGTGCCAGCGCGGGGCGGGGGGGCCTGGAGACC. Amino acid sequence: CASAGRGGLET. The whole CDR3 reads CASAGRGGLETQYF.

CDR3 DNA, as far as it was read: TGTGCCAGCAGGCGATCCCCCGGCTCCTATAATTCACCC. Translated: CASRRSPGSYNSP. The full-length CDR3 reads as CASRRSPGSYNSPLHF. V is TRBV2 and J is TRBJ1-6; no clear D. With the read ending 3 residues before the CDR3 end, the germline J gene is used to fill in that end. Trimming removed 6 bases at V and 0 bases at J, with 12 bases between. There are 16 residues in the CDR3. Germline V CDR1 and CDR2: SNHLY, FYNNEI.

As to this clone: The read ends 3 residues early relative to the CDR3; the germline J gene fills the gap. V usage is TRBV20-1 and J usage is TRBJ1-1, with 7 bases lining up with TRBD1. The germline V gene encodes CDR1 DFQATT and CDR2 SNEGSKA (reference sequence). The J segment lost 1 base and the V segment lost 6 bases, leaving 5 bases of the junction unmatched. This CDR3 is 13 amino acids long. The CDR3 DNA, read in part, is TGCAGTGCCGCGGGACAGAGGAACACTGAA. As protein: CSAAGQRNTE. The whole CDR3 region reads CSAAGQRNTEAFF.

About this clone: The observed sequence ends 3 residues before the CDR3 terminus, with the missing tail filled in from the germline J gene. This sequence joins TRBV2 and TRBJ1-1, with 7 bases matching TRBD1. V was clipped by 6 bases and J by 4 bases; unmatched bases: 11. This CDR3 region has 15 residues. Germline CDR1 SNHLY, CDR2 FYNNEI. CDR3 amino acids: CASRVGTAGFTEAFF. CDR3 bases read: TGTGCCAGCAGAGTAGGGACAGCGGGATTCACTGAA. Filled out from reference TRBV2 and TRBJ1-1, the complete variable domain reads EPEVTQTPSHQVTQMGQEVILRCVPISNHLYFYWYRQILGQKVEFLVSFYNNEISEKSEIFDDQFSVERPDGSNFTLKIRSTKLEDSAMYFCASRVGTAGFTEAFFGQGTRLTVV.

Concerning this clone: The read terminates 3 residues ahead of where the CDR3 ends, so the germline J gene completes it. The rearrangement uses TRBV2 and TRBJ1-4; 12 bases align to TRBD1. The CDR3 covers 16 residues. Per the germline V gene, CDR1 is SNHLY and CDR2 is FYNNEI. The CDR3 spells CASRTGTGGNNSPLFF. The part of the CDR3 DNA that was read is TGTGCCAGCAGAACCGGGACAGGGGGCAATAATTCACCA.

Details on this clone: The sequence runs out 3 residues before the end of the CDR3; the remainder is reconstructed from the germline J gene. V usage is TRBV27 and J usage is TRBJ2-5; D remains unclear. The germline V gene encodes CDR1 MNHEY and CDR2 SMNVEV (reference sequence). Trimming took off 2 bases at V and 1 base at J, with 5 bases between the two ends. CDR3 length equals 13 residues. CDR3 bases read: TGTGCCAGCAGTTTAGGCCTCCAAGAGACC. As protein: CASSLGLQET. Given in full, the CDR3 is CASSLGLQETQYF.

As concerns this clone: The read terminates 3 residues ahead of where the CDR3 ends, so the germline J gene completes it. J is TRBJ1-1 and V is TRBV5-5, with 12 bases lining up with TRBD1. Germline loops: CDR1 SGHKS, CDR2 YYEKEE (reference sequence). The CDR3 totals 14 residues. The CDR3 here is CASSLGQGAGKAFF. The CDR3 DNA, read in part, is TGTGCCAGCAGCCTGGGACAGGGGGCGGGCAAA.

To note about this clone: With the read ending 3 residues before the CDR3 end, the germline J gene is used to fill in that end. The rearrangement links TRBV20-1 to TRBJ1-2; D remains unclear. Trimming removed 0 bases at V and 3 bases at J, with 11 bases between. CDR1 and CDR2 (germline): DFQATT, SNEGSKA (reference sequence). This CDR3 is 14 amino acids long. The covered CDR3 bases are TGCAGTGCTAGAGAACCACGGGGAGACTATGGC. As protein: CSAREPRGDYG. The full CDR3 protein reads CSAREPRGDYGYTF.

On this clone itself: The read is 3 residues too short to cover the CDR3 end, so that end is filled in from the germline J gene. The chain joins TRBV25-1 to TRBJ2-3, with TRBD1 identical over 9 bases. Per the germline V gene, CDR1 is MGHDK and CDR2 is SYGVNS. After removal of 3 bases from V and 6 bases from J, the junction contained 13 bases not matched to a gene. CDR3 length: 17 residues. CDR3 sequence reads: CASSDDQQGAEFDTQYF. Partial CDR3 DNA: TGTGCCAGCAGTGATGACCAACAGGGGGCTGAATTTGATACG.

Concerning this clone itself: Read data end 3 residues before the CDR3 end; the end is taken from the germline J gene. The rearrangement joins TRBV20-1 to TRBJ2-1; 11 bases are a match to TRBD2. J was trimmed by 8 bases and V by 0 bases; bases with no gene match: 12. Germline V gives CDR1 DFQATT, CDR2 SNEGSKA (reference sequence). The length of the CDR3 is 17 residues. The covered CDR3 bases are TGCAGTGCTAGAGAACTAGCGGGAGACCATTTCTCGTATGAG. Its protein is CSARELAGDHFSYE. The entire CDR3 protein reads CSARELAGDHFSYEQFF.

In regard to this clone: The CDR3 goes on 3 residues after the read ends, and that part is filled in from the germline J gene. The chain links TRBV19 to TRBJ2-5, with TRBD1 matching 7 bases. Germline loops: CDR1 LNHDA, CDR2 SQIVND (reference sequence). With V trimmed by 3 bases and J by 1 base, 11 bases remained unmatched. CDR3 size: 17 residues. CDR3 DNA, as far as it was read: TGTGCCAGTAGTATCGAGGGGGCAGACTCTAGCCAAGAGACC. It codes for CASSIEGADSSQET. The whole CDR3 protein is CASSIEGADSSQETQYF.

Comments on this clone: The read ends 3 residues before the CDR3 terminus; that terminus is restored from the germline J gene. The chain is built from TRBV2 and TRBJ1-1; D gene uncertain. Germline V gene lookup returns CDR1 SNHLY and CDR2 FYNNEI. The CDR3 runs 13 residues. With 8 bases removed from V and 6 bases from J, the gap between germline ends came to 16 bases. CDR3 amino acids: CASAEFPESEAFF. The part of the CDR3 DNA that was read is TGTGCCAGCGCCGAGTTCCCAGAGTCTGAA.

The sequenced part of the CDR3 DNA is TGTGCCAGCTCACATAAGTACCAGGGAGAGCTCAACTATGGC. It specifies CASSHKYQGELNYG. The full CDR3 is CASSHKYQGELNYGYTF. The V and J genes are TRBV18 and TRBJ1-2, with D possibly TRBD1 on 5 matching bases. The read ends 3 residues shy of where the CDR3 ends; the end is completed using the germline J gene. Germline CDR1 KGHSH, CDR2 LQKENI. V was shortened by 4 bases and J by 2 bases, with 20 bases between the two germline ends. The CDR3 covers 17 residues.

About this clone: The sequenced fragment ends 3 residues before the CDR3 boundary, so the rest is inferred from the germline J gene. The genes are TRBV20-1 and TRBJ1-1, with no clear D. Germline V gives CDR1 DFQATT, CDR2 SNEGSKA (reference sequence). This CDR3 has 13 amino acids. The germline V and J ends were trimmed by 2 bases and 0 bases, with 7 bases remaining between them. CDR3 amino acids: CSARTDMNTEAFF. The sequenced part of the CDR3 DNA is TGCAGTGCTAGAACAGATATGAACACTGAA.

About this clone: The read halts 3 residues ahead of the CDR3 end, with the missing end drawn from the germline J gene. This chain uses TRBV7-9 with TRBJ1-6; possibly TRBD1 for D (6 bases). The CDR3 is made up of 14 amino acids. Per germline, CDR1 SEHNR and CDR2 FQNEAQ (reference sequence). The sequenced part of the CDR3 DNA is TGTGCCAGCAGCCCATATTCACAGGGACAATCC. Its translation is CASSPYSQGQS. The full CDR3 protein reads CASSPYSQGQSLHF.

Concerning this clone: The read terminates 3 residues before the CDR3 end, so the remaining end is supplied by the germline J gene. The genes are TRBV19 and TRBJ2-3, with 8 bases fitting TRBD2. CDR3 length: 16 residues. Trimming removed 7 bases from V and 2 bases from J; junction bases left unmatched: 11. Looked up from germline, CDR1 is LNHDA and CDR2 is SQIVND (reference sequence). The CDR3 is CASIPGRGAATDTQYF. The covered CDR3 bases are TGTGCCAGTATCCCCGGGCGGGGGGCTGCCACAGATACG.

A word on this clone: The sequence runs out 3 residues before the end of the CDR3; the remainder is reconstructed from the germline J gene. This chain connects TRBV4-1 to TRBJ1-4; no clear D gene. V was pared by 4 bases and J by 3 bases, with 18 bases between. The CDR3 has 17 amino acids. Looked up from germline, CDR1 is MGHRA and CDR2 is YSYEKL. The CDR3 reads CASSPRAGAPANEKLFF. The sequenced CDR3 bases are TGCGCCAGCAGCCCCCGGGCGGGCGCCCCAGCTAATGAAAAA.

On this clone: Coverage ceases 3 residues before the CDR3 finishes, and the germline J gene fills in the end. This rearrangement joins TRBV2 to TRBJ1-5, with D unresolved. The V end lost 4 bases, the J end lost 0 bases, and 10 bases lay between the germline ends. CDR3 length: 15 residues. Germline values: CDR1 SNHLY, CDR2 FYNNEI. The CDR3 sequence is CASSGSGYSNQPQHF. The CDR3 DNA, read in part, is TGTGCCAGCAGTGGCTCGGGTTATAGCAATCAGCCC.

CDR3 loop: CASRSRETGGNTIYF. The covered CDR3 bases are TGTGCCAGTAGAAGCAGGGAGACGGGCGGAAACACC. This chain links TRBV19 with TRBJ1-3, with D possibly TRBD1 on 5 matching bases. The CDR3 end lies 3 residues beyond the end of the read and is filled in from the germline J gene. V dropped 6 bases and J dropped 4 bases, with 16 bases sitting between them. From germline, CDR1 is LNHDA and CDR2 SQIVND (reference sequence). The CDR3 runs to 15 residues.